This is a list of T cell receptor beta chains from one sample in a study of T cell changes during pregnancy in multiple sclerosis. Sequencing used immunoSEQ multiplex PCR; TCRdb keeps in-frame clones, though not all of them. The sample contains tens of thousands of clones, 90% to 95% of which appear only once. The starting material was peripheral blood, obtained after pregnancy. These receptor sequences come from a female donor in good health, enrolled as a control in a pregnancy study. CDR3s leave out the opening cysteine and the closing phenylalanine or tryptophan. Each record gives: V gene, CDR3 length, CDR3 protein.

v_call: TRBV27; cdr3_length: 11; cdr3_aa: ASSLYRAYEQY
v_call: TRBV4-1; cdr3_length: 14; cdr3_aa: ASSQVAVATNEKLF
v_call: TRBV4-1; cdr3_length: 14; cdr3_aa: ASSQEAPTGPGEQY
v_call: TRBV18; cdr3_length: 12; cdr3_aa: ASSPIQKNEKLF
v_call: TRBV7-2; cdr3_length: 13; cdr3_aa: ASSLGSGGFYEQY
v_call: TRBV10-3; cdr3_length: 15; cdr3_aa: AISAIGGTGGTGELF
v_call: TRBV7-3; cdr3_length: 13; cdr3_aa: ASSLPRQGRGEQF
v_call: TRBV13; cdr3_length: 15; cdr3_aa: ASSRQGGVSYNSPLH
v_call: TRBV7-6; cdr3_length: 13; cdr3_aa: ASSLEGQGAGEQY
v_call: TRBV7-3; cdr3_length: 13; cdr3_aa: ASSPTGGDRTEAF
v_call: TRBV7-9; cdr3_length: 14; cdr3_aa: ASSLGDRGLRETQY
v_call: TRBV4-2; cdr3_length: 13; cdr3_aa: ASSPDPRSNQPQH
v_call: TRBV29-1; cdr3_length: 12; cdr3_aa: SVGGDRRRTEAF
v_call: TRBV27; cdr3_length: 16; cdr3_aa: ASRPGQALLRGNQPQH
v_call: TRBV5-4; cdr3_length: 11; cdr3_aa: ASTHGVQETQY
v_call: TRBV6-5; cdr3_length: 9; cdr3_aa: ASRGGTEAF
v_call: TRBV4-2; cdr3_length: 12; cdr3_aa: ASSQDVGEETQY
v_call: TRBV5-1; cdr3_length: 17; cdr3_aa: ASSFPHPKTGTVQDTQY
v_call: TRBV7-2; cdr3_length: 12; cdr3_aa: ASSPDSNNQPQH
v_call: TRBV6-6; cdr3_length: 12; cdr3_aa: ASSYAGGNTEAF
v_call: TRBV19; cdr3_length: 12; cdr3_aa: ASSMGTGNYGYT
v_call: TRBV11-2; cdr3_length: 12; cdr3_aa: ASSFLDSSYEQY